Below are 12 T cell receptor beta chains sequenced from a single sample in a study of Ad26.COV2.S vaccination and SARS-CoV-2 variants (dated by TCRdb to about 2021). The library was made by the immunoSEQ multiplex PCR assay. The table comes from immuneACCESS by way of TCRdb, which keeps in-frame sequences with V and J called. Part of the clones is missing from these tables; in studies checked, under half for an unresolved V gene and the rest for unknown reasons. Counted in this sample were around 400,000 clones; 75% to 95% of them appeared once. 12% of the sample is taken by the ten largest. This specimen's treatment or condition label, interpreted: roughly 18 received Ad26.COV2.S at low or high dose, single or two shots; roughly 5 received placebo; per-sample allocation not given. For vaccine and placebo recipients, the sequenced repertoires came from samples collected on day 63 after the first injection.

The sample consisted of peripheral blood, taken in a trial of Ad26.COV2.S vaccine versus placebo. Receptor source: a person between 18 and 60 years old who received the Ad26.COV2.S COVID-19 vaccine or a placebo.

Only one count was recorded for this clone. V and J are TRBV5-1 and TRBJ1-4; TRBD1 might be the D (6 bases). Trimming removed 0 bases at V and 6 bases at J, with 12 bases between. CDR3 length: 15 amino acids. Germline V CDR1 and CDR2: SGHRS, YFSETQ. Here the CDR3 reads CASSLVGGSDEKLFF. Written as DNA, the CDR3 is TGCGCCAGCAGCTTGGTGGGGGGCTCCGATGAAAAACTGTTTTTT.

This clone was detected a few times. The genes are TRBV5-3 and TRBJ1-6; D perhaps matches TRBD1 (6 bases). TRBV5-3 is noted as an ORF with a role that remains uncertain. Trimming removed 10 bases from V and 8 bases from J, with 19 bases in between. The CDR3 runs 14 residues. DNA of the CDR3: TGTGCCTCCACAGGGCCCCCCAGGGATTCACCCCTCCACTTT. Amino acid sequence: CASTGPPRDSPLHF.

The CDR3 coding sequence is TGTGCCAGCTCACCAGGGACTAGCGTTGGGTCGTGGGACAATGAGCAGTTCTTC. Its protein product is CASSPGTSVGSWDNEQFF. The rearrangement links TRBV18 to TRBJ2-1; 10 nucleotides line up with TRBD2. Germline CDR1 and CDR2: KGHSH and LQKENI. The V segment lost 2 bases and the J segment 5 bases; nucleotides outside the gene matches: 12. The CDR3 sequence is 18 residues long.

This chain uses TRBV11-2 with TRBJ2-3; the D gene is possibly TRBD2 (6 bases). V shed 4 bases and J shed 0 bases, with 14 bases lying between them. This CDR3 region has 16 residues. The germline CDR1 and CDR2 sequences are SGHAT and FQNNGV. CDR3 loop: CASSSLGTPSTDTQYF. CDR3 in DNA: TGTGCCAGCAGCTCCCTCGGGACTCCTAGCACAGATACGCAGTATTTT.

The chain links TRBV5-1 to TRBJ1-1; tentatively, D is TRBD1 (5 bases). The CDR3 totals 14 residues. Trimming took off 6 bases at V and 4 bases at J, with 16 bases between the two ends. Germline CDR1 SGHRS, CDR2 YFSETQ. CDR3 bases: TGCGCCAGCATCCCCGGGGCTGGGAGCACTGAAGCTTTCTTT. Protein: CASIPGAGSTEAFF.

This clone was detected only once. The chain couples TRBV29-1 to TRBJ2-3; 10 bases align to TRBD1. CDR1 and CDR2 (germline): SQVTM, ANQGSEA. With 6 bases clipped from V and 1 base from J, the junction kept 1 base outside the gene matches. This CDR3 is built from 13 residues. Here the CDR3 reads CSVDRGRTDTQYF. CDR3 coding DNA: TGCAGCGTCGACAGGGGGCGCACAGATACGCAGTATTTT.

This clone showed up just once. The chain joins TRBV3-1 (or the pseudogene TRBV3-2) to TRBJ1-3; D gene uncertain. The length of the CDR3 is 16 residues. Germline CDR1 and CDR2: LGHDT and YNNKEL (reference sequence). Trimming shortened V by 1 base and J by 4 bases, and 14 bases separated the two germline ends. In nucleotides, the CDR3 is TGTGCCAGCAGCCAAGTACGAGGCAGGTCAGGAAACACCATATATTTT. This encodes CASSQVRGRSGNTIYF.

A single count supports this clone. Here the CDR3 DNA reads TGTGCCAGCAGTTATGCCGGACAGGCCCCCGAGCAGTACTTC. Translation gives CASSYAGQAPEQYF. The chain uses TRBV6-6 and TRBJ2-7; 7 positions match TRBD1. Germline V gene data show CDR1 as MNHNY and CDR2 as SVGAGI (reference sequence). Germline trimming cut 3 bases from V and 6 bases from J; bases unmatched to any gene: 8. The CDR3 sequence is 14 residues long.

This rearrangement joins TRBV4-1 to TRBJ2-1; D remains ambiguous. From germline, CDR1 is MGHRA and CDR2 YSYEKL. The CDR3 length is 14 residues. V was pared by 1 base and J by 9 bases, with 13 bases between. The CDR3 nucleotides are TGCGCCAGCAGCCAAGTTGGGCAGTCTGGTGAGCAGTTCTTC. It codes for CASSQVGQSGEQFF.

The genes are TRBV4-1 and TRBJ2-5; 7 positions agree with TRBD1. Germline V gives CDR1 MGHRA, CDR2 YSYEKL. This CDR3 has 15 amino acids. Unmatched junction bases numbered 2, after V lost 0 bases and J lost 1 base. The CDR3 is CASSQDDRAQETQYF. The CDR3 DNA follows: TGCGCCAGCAGCCAAGATGACAGGGCCCAAGAGACCCAGTACTTC.

The genes are TRBV28 and TRBJ1-3; 8 bases fit TRBD1. The CDR3 contains 15 residues. The V gene's germline CDR1 is MDHEN and CDR2 SYDVKM. Trimming removed 6 bases from V and 0 bases from J; junction bases left unmatched: 4. DNA for the CDR3: TGTGCCAGCAGCAGAGACAGGGGCTCTGGAAACACCATATATTTT. It specifies CASSRDRGSGNTIYF.

This chain links TRBV7-3 with TRBJ2-2; TRBD2 agrees at 8 bases. CDR3 length equals 15 residues. V lost 6 bases and J lost 6; bases outside the gene matches: 9. Germline V CDR1 and CDR2: SGHTA, FQGTGA. The CDR3 DNA follows: TGTGCCAGCAGGTCCAGGACGGGAGGGGCCGGGGAGCTGTTTTTT. Encoded protein: CASRSRTGGAGELFF.